This TCR beta chain appears in the sequencing data of a study of human T cells and chemical hapten exposure. Unmatched junction bases numbered 10, after V lost 9 bases and J lost 1 base. The CDR3 totals 15 residues. Looked up from germline, CDR1 is KGHSH and CDR2 is LQKENI. Using its own MiXCR run on the RACE reads, TCRdb lists one record per CDR3 protein. Of a few hundred thousand distinct CDR3 sequences in the sample, roughly 6% were seen once. The time point: patch test 2, 6 weeks after DPC sensitization. As for treatment: therapeutic diphenylcyclopropenone sensitization with weekly scalp DPC. This clonotype was obtained from a young woman with alopecia areata. Some clones in this sample may be carry-over from other donors' samples. The gene calls are TRBV18 and TRBJ1-1; 8 bases are a match to TRBD1. The specimen comprised whole blood, sampled in connection with sensitization to the hapten diphenylcyclopropenone (DPC). CDR3 sequence reads: CARTRTGTPNTEAFF. The DNA for the CDR3 is TGTGCCAGAACACGGACAGGGACACCGAACACTGAAGCTTTCTTT.